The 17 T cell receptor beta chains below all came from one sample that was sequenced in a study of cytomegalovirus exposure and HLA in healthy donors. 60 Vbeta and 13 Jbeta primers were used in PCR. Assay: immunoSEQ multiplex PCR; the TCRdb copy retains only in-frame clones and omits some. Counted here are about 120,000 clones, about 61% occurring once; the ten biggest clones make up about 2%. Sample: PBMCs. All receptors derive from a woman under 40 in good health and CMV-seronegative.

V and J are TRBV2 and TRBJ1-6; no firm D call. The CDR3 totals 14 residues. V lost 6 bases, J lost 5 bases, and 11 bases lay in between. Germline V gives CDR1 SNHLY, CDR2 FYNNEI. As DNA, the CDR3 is TGTGCCAGCAGCTCCGGACTGGATAATTCACCCCTCCACTTT. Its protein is CASSSGLDNSPLHF.

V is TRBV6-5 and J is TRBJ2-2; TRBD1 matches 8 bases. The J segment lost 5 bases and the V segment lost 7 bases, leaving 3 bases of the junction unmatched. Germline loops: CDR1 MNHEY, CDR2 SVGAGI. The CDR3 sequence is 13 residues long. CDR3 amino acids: CASTWTGTGELFF. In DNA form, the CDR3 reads TGTGCCAGCACTTGGACAGGGACCGGGGAGCTGTTTTTT.

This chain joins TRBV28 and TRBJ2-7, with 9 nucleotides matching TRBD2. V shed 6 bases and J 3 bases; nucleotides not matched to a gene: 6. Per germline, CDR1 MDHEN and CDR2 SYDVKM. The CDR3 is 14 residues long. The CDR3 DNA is TGTGCCAGCAGGGGACTAGCACAACGCTACGAGCAGTACTTC. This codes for CASRGLAQRYEQYF.

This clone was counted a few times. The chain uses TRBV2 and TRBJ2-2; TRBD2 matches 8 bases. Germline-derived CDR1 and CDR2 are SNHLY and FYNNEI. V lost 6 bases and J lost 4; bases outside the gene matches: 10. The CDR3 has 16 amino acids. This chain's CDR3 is CASSSRSGMGTGELFF. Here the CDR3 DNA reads TGTGCCAGCAGCTCCCGTAGCGGGATGGGCACCGGGGAGCTGTTTTTT.

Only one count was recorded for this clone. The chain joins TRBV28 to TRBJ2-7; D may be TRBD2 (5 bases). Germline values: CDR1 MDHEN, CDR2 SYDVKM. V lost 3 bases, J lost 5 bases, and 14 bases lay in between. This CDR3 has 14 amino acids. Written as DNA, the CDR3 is TGTGCCAGCAGTTTTCGAGAGGGTATGCACGAGCAGTACTTC. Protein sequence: CASSFREGMHEQYF.

CDR3: CASSYGTGDYEQYF. CDR3 DNA sequence: TGTGCCAGCAGTTACGGCACAGGGGACTACGAGCAGTACTTC. V gene TRBV6-5 combines with J gene TRBJ2-7; 7 bases line up with TRBD1. CDR3 length: 14 residues. Germline V gives CDR1 MNHEY, CDR2 SVGAGI. V shed 2 bases and J 3 bases; nucleotides not matched to a gene: 4.

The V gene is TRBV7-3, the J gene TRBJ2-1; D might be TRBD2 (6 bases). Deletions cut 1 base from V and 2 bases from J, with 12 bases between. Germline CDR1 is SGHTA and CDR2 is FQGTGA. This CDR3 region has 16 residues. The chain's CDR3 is CASSLIPSAAYNEQFF. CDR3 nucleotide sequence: TGTGCCAGCAGCTTAATCCCTAGCGCAGCCTACAATGAGCAGTTCTTC.

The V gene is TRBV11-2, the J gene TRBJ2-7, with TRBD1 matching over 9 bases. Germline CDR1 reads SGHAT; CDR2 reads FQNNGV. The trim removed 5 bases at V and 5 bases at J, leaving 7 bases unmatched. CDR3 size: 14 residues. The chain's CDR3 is CASSQMYRGHEQYF. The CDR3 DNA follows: TGTGCCAGCAGCCAGATGTACAGGGGGCACGAGCAGTACTTC. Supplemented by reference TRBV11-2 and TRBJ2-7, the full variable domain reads EAGVAQSPRYKIIEKRQSVAFWCNPISGHATLYWYQQILGQGPKLLIQFQNNGVVDDSQLPKDRFSAERLKGVDSTLKIQPAKLEDSAVYLCASSQMYRGHEQYFGPGTRLTVT.

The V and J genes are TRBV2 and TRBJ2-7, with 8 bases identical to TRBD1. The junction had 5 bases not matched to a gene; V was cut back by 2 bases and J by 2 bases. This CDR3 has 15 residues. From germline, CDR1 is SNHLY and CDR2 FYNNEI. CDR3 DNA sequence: TGTGCCAGCAGTGAAATGGGGACAGGACCCTACGAGCAGTACTTC. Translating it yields CASSEMGTGPYEQYF.

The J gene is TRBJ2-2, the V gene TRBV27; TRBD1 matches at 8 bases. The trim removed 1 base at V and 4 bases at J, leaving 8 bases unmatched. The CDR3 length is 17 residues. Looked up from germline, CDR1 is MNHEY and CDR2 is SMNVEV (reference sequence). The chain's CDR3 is CASSLLPTGVTTGELFF. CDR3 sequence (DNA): TGTGCCAGCAGTTTATTACCGACAGGGGTGACCACCGGGGAGCTGTTTTTT.

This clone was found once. CDR3 sequence reads: CSVRVNSGNTIYF. In DNA, the CDR3 is TGCAGCGTCCGAGTGAACTCTGGAAACACCATATATTTT. This chain joins TRBV29-1 and TRBJ1-3; no reliable D call. CDR1 and CDR2 (germline): SQVTM, ANQGSEA. There are 13 residues in the CDR3. Trimming removed 6 bases at V and 0 bases at J, with 9 bases between.

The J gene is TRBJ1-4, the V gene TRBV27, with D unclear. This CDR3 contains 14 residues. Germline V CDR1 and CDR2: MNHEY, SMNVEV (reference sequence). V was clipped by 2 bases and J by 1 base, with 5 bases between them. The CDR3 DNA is TGTGCCAGCAGTTTAATGAGAACTAATGAAAAACTGTTTTTT. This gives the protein CASSLMRTNEKLFF.

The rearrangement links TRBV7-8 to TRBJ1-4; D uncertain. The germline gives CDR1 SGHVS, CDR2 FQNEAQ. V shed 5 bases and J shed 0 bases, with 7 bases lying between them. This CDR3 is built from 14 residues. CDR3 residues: CASSPHATNEKLFF. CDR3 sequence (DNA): TGTGCCAGCAGCCCCCATGCAACTAATGAAAAACTGTTTTTT.

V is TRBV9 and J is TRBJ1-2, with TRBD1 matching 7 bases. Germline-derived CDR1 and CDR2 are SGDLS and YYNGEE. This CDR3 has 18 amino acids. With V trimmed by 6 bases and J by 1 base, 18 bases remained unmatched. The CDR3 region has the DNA TGTGCCAGCATCGTGAGGTTGGGGGACAGAGGGTATAACTATGGCTACACCTTC. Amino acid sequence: CASIVRLGDRGYNYGYTF.

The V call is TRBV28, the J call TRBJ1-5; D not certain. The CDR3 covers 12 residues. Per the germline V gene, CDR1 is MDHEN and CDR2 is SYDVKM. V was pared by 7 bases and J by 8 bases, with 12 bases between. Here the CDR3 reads CASITGWEPQHF. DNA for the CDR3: TGTGCCAGCATAACGGGGTGGGAGCCCCAGCATTTT. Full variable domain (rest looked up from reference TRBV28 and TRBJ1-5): DVKVTQSSRYLVKRTGEKVFLECVQDMDHENMFWYRQDPGLGLRLIYFSYDVKMKEKGDIPEGYSVSREKKERFSLILESASTNQTSMYLCASITGWEPQHFGDGTRLSIL.

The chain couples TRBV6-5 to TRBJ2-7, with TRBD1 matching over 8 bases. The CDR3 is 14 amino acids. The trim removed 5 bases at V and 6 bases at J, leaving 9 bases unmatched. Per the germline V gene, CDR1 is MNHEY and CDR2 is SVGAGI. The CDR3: CASSRRQGIGEQYF. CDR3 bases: TGTGCCAGCAGTCGCCGACAGGGGATAGGCGAGCAGTACTTC.

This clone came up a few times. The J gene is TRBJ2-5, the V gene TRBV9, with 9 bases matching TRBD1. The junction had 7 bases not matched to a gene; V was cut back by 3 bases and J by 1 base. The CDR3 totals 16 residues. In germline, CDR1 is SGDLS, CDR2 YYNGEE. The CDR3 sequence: CASSADRGSPQETQYF. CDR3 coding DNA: TGTGCCAGCAGCGCCGACAGGGGGTCTCCCCAAGAGACCCAGTACTTC.